This is a list of T cell receptor beta chains from one sample in a study of T cell responses to AZD1222 COVID-19 vaccine. TCRdb keeps only in-frame clones here, not all; method: immunoSEQ multiplex PCR. The sample carries 150,000 to 200,000 clones, about nine tenths recorded once. The specimen comprised peripheral blood, sampled on day 0 of AZD1222 vaccination. The receptors were gathered from an adult in good health. Both conserved end residues are part of each CDR3. The D gene is left open where the match is weak.

. | TRBJ2-1 | TRBV7-2 | TGTGCCAGCAGCATGGGAAGTACCTACAATGAGCAGTTCTTC | CASSMGSTYNEQFF
. | TRBJ1-4 | TRBV5-1 | TGCGCCAGCAGTTTGGGACCCGCAACTAATGAAAAACTGTTTTTT | CASSLGPATNEKLFF
TRBD2 | TRBJ2-2 | TRBV5-1 | TGCGCCAGTGCACTAGCGGGGAACACCGGGGAGCTGTTTTTT | CASALAGNTGELFF
TRBD1 | TRBJ2-7 | TRBV28 | TGTGCCAGCAGTTTATCGGGCAGGGGGCGAAGGGAGCAGTACTTC | CASSLSGRGRREQYF
TRBD1 | TRBJ1-1 | TRBV11-2 | TGTGCCAGCAGCCGCCAGGGGGCTGAAGCTTTCTTT | CASSRQGAEAFF
. | TRBJ1-5 | TRBV7-6 | TGTGCCAGCAGCTTAGAGGCAGGTCAGCCCCAGCATTTT | CASSLEAGQPQHF
. | TRBJ1-2 | TRBV21-1 | TGTGCCAGCAGCAAAACGACAGGTCCAAACCGCCGGCCCTCGTTAGCTAACTATGGCTACACCTTC | CASSKTTGPNRRPSLANYGYTF
. | TRBJ2-2 | TRBV27 | TGTGCCAGCAGTTTGCTCACCGGGGAGCTGTTTTTT | CASSLLTGELFF
TRBD1 | TRBJ2-1 | TRBV18 | TGTGCCAGCTCACCGAACGGGACAGGGACCTTCTCCTACAATGAGCAGTTCTTC | CASSPNGTGTFSYNEQFF
. | TRBJ2-7 | TRBV24-1 | TGTGCCACCAGTGACCCGAGTTCCTACGAGCAGTACTTC | CATSDPSSYEQYF
. | TRBJ1-2 | TRBV3-1/TRBV3-2 | TGTGCCAGCAGCCAAGCTGGGGATTTCTATGGCTACACCTTC | CASSQAGDFYGYTF
. | TRBJ1-1 | TRBV27 | TGTGCCAGCAGTTTACGGAGTCCCGGGATAGCTTTCTTT | CASSLRSPGIAFF